A selection of T cell receptor beta chains follows, all from one sample in a study of T-cell memory formation after mild COVID-19. Via MiXCR, TCRdb re-called the 5' RACE reads, giving one row per CDR3 protein. In the table there are about 290,000 distinct CDR3 sequences, about 16% of which are singletons. The sample consisted of PBMCs or a T cell subset sorted from them (not recorded which). The origin of the receptors is a man in his late teens or twenties who had mild COVID-19 (a few samples of this study predate the infection). Cell type and time point are not known. The CDR3 runs from the conserved cysteine through the conserved F or W. Fields, in order: V gene, CDR3 length, CDR3 protein.

TRBV18 | 16 | CASSPGADSHSYEQYF
TRBV5-1 | 12 | CASRLLDGLYTF
TRBV30 | 11 | CAWDRGTEAFF
TRBV7-9 | 19 | CASSLEPLVTGNVEHTIYF
TRBV7-2 | 16 | CASSLGRMAGTDTQYF
TRBV6-2/TRBV6-3 | 12 | CASSYLWTEQFF
TRBV10-2 | 15 | CASTSQNLISYEQYF
TRBV20-1 | 13 | CSARGTANTEAFF
TRBV12-3/TRBV12-4 | 14 | CASSLPSGGDEQFF
TRBV5-5 | 17 | CASSWRDRGPGPDTQYF
TRBV20-1 | 14 | CSARGTGLYNEQFF
TRBV9 | 16 | CASSSPGHSSYNEQFF
TRBV20-1 | 14 | CSAGQLAGTETQYF
TRBV19 | 16 | CASSPGRWKTNEKLFF
TRBV20-1 | 14 | CSARYQSVYNEQFF
TRBV2 | 16 | CASSEVGHRIAYGYTF
TRBV10-1 | 16 | CASSESIAGAGETQYF
TRBV5-1 | 16 | CASSWGTGVLADTQYF
TRBV6-5 | 13 | CASRGTGPTEAFF
TRBV20-1 | 13 | CSAGTSGEETQYF
TRBV6-5 | 13 | CASSYSTTGEAFF
TRBV29-1 | 11 | CSASWGGEQFF
TRBV25-1 | 11 | CASTTEREKYF
TRBV27 | 18 | CASSGRPRTGTGRTEAFF
TRBV12-3/TRBV12-4 | 17 | CASSPPVRTGGRNEQFF
TRBV6-4 | 15 | CASSDSAGNTGELFF
TRBV12-3/TRBV12-4 | 13 | CASRLGGTDTQYF
TRBV7-3 | 15 | CASSFSGGAENEQFF
TRBV24-1 | 17 | CATSDGQGPPRNQPQHF
TRBV6-5 | 16 | CASSTLWGVINSPLHF
TRBV15 | 14 | CATSRESGNEKLFF
TRBV9 | 15 | CASSVGSWTNEKLFF
TRBV7-9 | 15 | CASSLPRQRKYGYTF
TRBV20-1 | 13 | CSASWTGDTEAFF
TRBV4-3 | 16 | CASSQDEGPSFNEQFF
TRBV7-3 | 14 | CASSFYPGDTEAFF
TRBV6-5 | 15 | CASSWQGGANSPLHF
TRBV4-3 | 15 | CASSQEGTGGHIQYF
TRBV12-3/TRBV12-4 | 15 | CASSLRGGGYYGYTF
TRBV10-3 | 16 | CAISERPSGRGETQYF
TRBV18 | 16 | CASTEDRVAYNSPLHF
TRBV14 | 14 | CASSQAGWANEQFF
TRBV2 | 14 | CASSDRLPNYGYTF
TRBV11-2 | 12 | CASSLITGELFF
TRBV15 | 15 | CATSSAGIGANVLTF
TRBV28 | 14 | CASSFGRYNEKLFF
TRBV20-1 | 12 | CSAWPASRGPSF
TRBV20-1 | 14 | CSAVTSGAEETQYF
TRBV6-2/TRBV6-3 | 14 | CASSYSGTGVIQYF
TRBV6-5 | 14 | CASSYSRGGGELFF
TRBV7-6 | 15 | CASTAGRPGANVLTF
TRBV5-1 | 13 | CASSLGVRNTIYF
TRBV12-3/TRBV12-4 | 15 | CASKGTGGTTGELFF
TRBV9 | 15 | CASSQGDGRLYEQYF
TRBV5-1 | 16 | CASSDMVVAGTTEAFF
TRBV10-3 | 18 | CAISRRALAGDIQETQYF